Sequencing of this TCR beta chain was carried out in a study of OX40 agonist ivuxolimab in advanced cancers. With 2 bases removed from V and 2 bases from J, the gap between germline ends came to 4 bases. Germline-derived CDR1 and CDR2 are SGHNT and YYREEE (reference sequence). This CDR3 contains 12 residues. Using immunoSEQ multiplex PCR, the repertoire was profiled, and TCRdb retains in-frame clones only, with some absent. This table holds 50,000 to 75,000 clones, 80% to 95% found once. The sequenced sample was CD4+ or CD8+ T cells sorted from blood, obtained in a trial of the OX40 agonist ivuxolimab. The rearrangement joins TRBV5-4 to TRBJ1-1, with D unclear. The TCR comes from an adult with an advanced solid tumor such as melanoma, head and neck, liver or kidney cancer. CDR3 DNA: TGTGCCAGCAGCTTTCATAACACTGAAGCTTTCTTT. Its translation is CASSFHNTEAFF.